Following are 18 T cell receptor beta chains from one sample sequenced in a study of neoadjuvant anti-PD-1 for oral cavity cancer. Using immunoSEQ multiplex PCR, the repertoire was profiled, and TCRdb retains in-frame clones only, with some absent. Among 30,000 to 35,000 clones listed, about 86% were seen once. The specimen was PBMCs, collected before nivolumab (anti-PD-1) treatment. The receptors were sampled from a person between 40 and 85 years old with oral cavity squamous cell carcinoma.

The chain has TRBV7-2 and TRBJ2-5; 12 nucleotides line up with TRBD1. This CDR3 has 16 amino acids. The germline V gene has CDR1 SGHTA and CDR2 FQGNSA. V was pared by 2 bases and J by 5 bases, with 6 bases of the junction left unmatched. Here the CDR3 DNA reads TGTGCCAGCAGCTTATCGGGGACAGGGGGCGGTGAGACCCAGTACTTC. Amino acid sequence: CASSLSGTGGGETQYF.

The chain recombines TRBV21-1 with TRBJ1-4. TRBV21-1 is given as a pseudogene. This CDR3 has 16 amino acids. CDR3 in amino acids: CASSKATGAPNEKLFF. CDR3 DNA: TGTGCCAGCAGCAAAGCAACGGGGGCACCTAATGAAAAACTGTTTTTT.

The V call is TRBV13, the J call TRBJ2-7, with D hard to call. The CDR3 runs to 16 residues. Germline assignment: CDR1 PRHDT and CDR2 FYEKMQ (reference sequence). The V end was cut by 2 bases, the J end by 1 base, with 15 bases between. CDR3 region: CASSLYAPGRSYEQYF. CDR3 in DNA: TGTGCCAGCAGCTTATATGCGCCAGGAAGGTCCTACGAGCAGTACTTC.

The sample holds one count of this clone. This chain uses TRBV7-9 with TRBJ2-1, with 7 bases lining up with TRBD1. V shed 6 bases, J shed 6 bases, and the junction held 8 bases outside the gene matches. The CDR3 contains 14 residues. Germline CDR1 SEHNR, CDR2 FQNEAQ (reference sequence). CDR3 sequence reads: CASRIGQESNEQFF. CDR3 in DNA: TGTGCCAGCAGGATCGGACAGGAAAGCAATGAGCAGTTCTTC.

The J gene is TRBJ1-1, the V gene TRBV7-9; 7 bases agree with TRBD1. Germline-derived CDR1 and CDR2 are SEHNR and FQNEAQ (reference sequence). This CDR3 has 14 residues. J lost 0 bases, V lost 4 bases, and 2 bases had no gene match. CDR3 DNA: TGTGCCAGCAGCTGGGACAGTGTGAACACTGAAGCTTTCTTT. It translates to CASSWDSVNTEAFF. Full variable domain (outside the CDR3, taken from reference TRBV7-9 and TRBJ1-1): DTGVSQNPRHKITKRGQNVTFRCDPISEHNRLYWYRQTLGQGPEFLTYFQNEAQLEKSRLLSDRFSAERPKGSFSTLEIQRTEQGDSAMYLCASSWDSVNTEAFFGQGTRLTVV.

The rearrangement joins TRBV10-3 to TRBJ2-7; 10 bases map to TRBD1. V trimming: 7 bases; J trimming: 7 bases; junction bases outside the gene matches: 10. Looked up from germline, CDR1 is ENHRY and CDR2 is SYGVKD. This CDR3 region has 14 residues. CDR3 in DNA: TGTGCCATCACTGACCTGACAGGGGGCGGAGAGCAGTACTTC. The encoded protein is CAITDLTGGGEQYF.

V and J are TRBV27 and TRBJ1-2; D is perhaps TRBD1 (6 bases). The CDR3 loop spans 13 amino acids. V was trimmed by 6 bases and J by 1 base, leaving 9 bases between them. Germline V gives CDR1 MNHEY, CDR2 SMNVEV (reference sequence). CDR3: CASRTGLNYGYTF. CDR3 DNA: TGTGCCAGCAGGACAGGCCTTAACTATGGCTACACCTTC.

This chain links TRBV19 with TRBJ1-1; a possible D gene is TRBD1 (5 bases). CDR3 size: 15 residues. V gave up 5 bases and J gave up 0 bases, with 13 bases separating them. Germline CDR1 LNHDA, CDR2 SQIVND (reference sequence). Here the CDR3 reads CASSPQTALNTEAFF. In nucleotides, the CDR3 is TGTGCCAGTAGTCCGCAGACAGCCCTGAACACTGAAGCTTTCTTT.

The genes are TRBV29-1 and TRBJ2-3; 9 positions agree with TRBD2. V trimming: 7 bases; J trimming: 0 bases; junction bases outside the gene matches: 5. CDR1 is SQVTM, CDR2 ANQGSEA, per germline. The CDR3 sequence is 14 residues long. Written as DNA, the CDR3 is TGCAGCGCCCGGACTAGCGCGAGCACAGATACGCAGTATTTT. This translates into CSARTSASTDTQYF.

The J gene is TRBJ2-1, the V gene TRBV4-1, with D possibly called TRBD1 or TRBD2 (6 bases each). The CDR3 sequence is 15 residues long. Trimming stripped 5 bases from V and 0 bases from J, with 11 bases between. Germline loops: CDR1 MGHRA, CDR2 YSYEKL. The CDR3 nucleotides are TGCGCCAGCAGCTCGGGGGCCAGCTCCTACAATGAGCAGTTCTTC. Translating gives CASSSGASSYNEQFF.

The chain carries TRBV11-2 and TRBJ2-3; D might be TRBD1 (6 bases). This CDR3 comprises 16 residues. From germline, CDR1 is SGHAT and CDR2 FQNNGV. V gave up 3 bases and J gave up 0 bases, with 13 bases separating them. The CDR3 bases are TGTGCCAGCAGCTTTACCCCGGGACATAGCACAGATACGCAGTATTTT. Its protein product is CASSFTPGHSTDTQYF.

This clone has a single count. The genes are TRBV10-3 and TRBJ2-4; D remains unclear. Germline V gene sequence: CDR1 ENHRY, CDR2 SYGVKD. The CDR3 has 16 amino acids. V was trimmed by 0 bases and J by 0 bases, leaving 9 bases between them. The CDR3, as DNA: TGTGCCATCAGTGAGTCCTTAGGGCTAGCCAAAAACATTCAGTACTTC. Its translation: CAISESLGLAKNIQYF.

This chain connects TRBV2 to TRBJ1-4, with a weak D call TRBD1 (6 bases). Per germline, CDR1 SNHLY and CDR2 FYNNEI. The CDR3 is made up of 14 amino acids. Between the trimmed V and J ends, which lost 6 bases and 7 bases, there was a span of 15 bases. Here the CDR3 reads CASSLQGLGEKLFF. For the CDR3, the DNA is TGTGCCAGCAGCTTACAGGGACTGGGTGAAAAACTGTTTTTT.

This sequence joins TRBV12-2 and TRBJ2-2. TRBV12-2 is marked as a pseudogene. The CDR3 runs to 19 residues. The DNA for the CDR3 is TGTGCAAGTCGCTTAGGGGGCGGGTCGACATCGGGGCGGACCGGGGAGCTGTTTTTT. Protein sequence: CASRLGGGSTSGRTGELFF.

The chain carries TRBV7-9 and TRBJ1-1; unclear D gene. The V and J ends lost 1 base and 0 bases respectively, with 6 bases between them. The CDR3 sequence is 14 residues long. Germline CDR1 reads SEHNR; CDR2 reads FQNEAQ (reference sequence). Here the CDR3 reads CASSLGLMNTEAFF. In DNA, the CDR3 is TGTGCCAGCAGCTTAGGACTGATGAACACTGAAGCTTTCTTT.

The genes are TRBV9 and TRBJ2-2; 9 bases map to TRBD1. J gave up 4 bases and V 3 bases, and 4 bases lay outside the gene matches. Germline CDR1 is SGDLS and CDR2 is YYNGEE. The CDR3 sequence is 15 residues long. CDR3 in DNA: TGTGCCAGCAGCGCCCGGGACAGGGCCACCGGGGAGCTGTTTTTT. Protein product: CASSARDRATGELFF.

The chain has TRBV14 and TRBJ2-1; no definite D call. Germline-derived CDR1 and CDR2 are SGHDN and FVKESK. V was trimmed by 4 bases and J by 3 bases, leaving 13 bases between them. The CDR3 extends over 15 amino acids. For the CDR3, the DNA is TGTGCCAGCAGCCCGTTGGACGGCCTCTACAATGAGCAGTTCTTC. Protein: CASSPLDGLYNEQFF. The variable domain in full, with the rest retrieved from reference TRBV14 and TRBJ2-1, is EAGVTQFPSHSVIEKGQTVTLRCDPISGHDNLYWYRRVMGKEIKFLLHFVKESKQDESGMPNNRFLAERTGGTYSTLKVQPAELEDSGVYFCASSPLDGLYNEQFFGPGTRLTVL.

V usage is TRBV5-1 and J usage is TRBJ2-7; TRBD1 matches 10 bases. Losses at the gene ends were 1 base for V and 6 bases for J; bases not matched to a gene: 4. Germline CDR1 is SGHRS and CDR2 is YFSETQ. CDR3 length: 14 residues. CDR3 protein: CASSLPGTGVEQYF. In DNA form, the CDR3 reads TGCGCCAGCAGCTTGCCCGGGACAGGGGTCGAGCAGTACTTC.